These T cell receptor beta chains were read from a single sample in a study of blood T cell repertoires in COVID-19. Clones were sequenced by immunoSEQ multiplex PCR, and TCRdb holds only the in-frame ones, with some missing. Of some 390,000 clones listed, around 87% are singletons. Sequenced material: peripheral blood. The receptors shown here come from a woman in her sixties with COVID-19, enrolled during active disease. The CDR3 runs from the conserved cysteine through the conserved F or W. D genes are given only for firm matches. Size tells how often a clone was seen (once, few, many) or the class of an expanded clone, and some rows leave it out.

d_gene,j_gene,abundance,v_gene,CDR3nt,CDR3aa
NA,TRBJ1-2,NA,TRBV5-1,TGCGCCAGCAGCTTGGTCGTAGGGGGTCCTAACTATGGCTACACCTTC,CASSLVVGGPNYGYTF
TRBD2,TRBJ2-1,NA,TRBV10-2,TGCGCCAGCAGCGGGACTAGCGGCCGGTTGCAGTTCTTC,CASSGTSGRLQFF
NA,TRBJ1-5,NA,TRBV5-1,TGCGCCAGCAGCTTGTTGGGGCATTCAAGTCAGCCCCAGCATTTT,CASSLLGHSSQPQHF
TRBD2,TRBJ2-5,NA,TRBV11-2,TGTGCCAGCAGCTTAGATGGGAGGGGAGGAGAGACCCAGTACTTC,CASSLDGRGGETQYF
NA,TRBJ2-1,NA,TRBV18,TGTGCCAGCTCAGCGGGGGCTTACTCCAATGAGCAGTTCTTC,CASSAGAYSNEQFF
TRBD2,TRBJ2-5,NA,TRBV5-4,TGTGCCAGCAGCTTGGCTGGACTAGATAAAGAGACCCAGTACTTC,CASSLAGLDKETQYF
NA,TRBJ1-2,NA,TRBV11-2,TGTGCCAGCAGCCCCTCGACGGCTAGGGGCTACACCTTC,CASSPSTARGYTF
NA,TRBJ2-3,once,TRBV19,TGTGCCAGTAGTGTGCCTGGGCGGGGGCCCACAGATACGCAGTATTTT,CASSVPGRGPTDTQYF
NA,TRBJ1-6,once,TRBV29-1,TGCAGCGTTGGACAGCCCAATTCACCCCTCCACTTT,CSVGQPNSPLHF
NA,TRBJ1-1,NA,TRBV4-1,TGCGCCAGCAGCCGGGGCGAGCGTGGTGAAGCTTTCTTT,CASSRGERGEAFF
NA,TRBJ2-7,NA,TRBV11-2,TGTGCCAGCAGCTTAGATACAAGGGGCGAGCAGTACTTC,CASSLDTRGEQYF
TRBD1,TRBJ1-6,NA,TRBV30,TGTGCCTGGAACCGGGACAGCTTTAATTCACCCCTCCACTTT,CAWNRDSFNSPLHF
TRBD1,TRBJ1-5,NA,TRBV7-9,TGTGCCAGCAGCCCTGCAGGGGGAAGGGAGCCCCAGCATTTT,CASSPAGGREPQHF
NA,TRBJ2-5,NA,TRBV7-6,TGTGCCAGCAGCTTAGGGGACACCAGGGGAGAGACCCAGTACTTC,CASSLGDTRGETQYF
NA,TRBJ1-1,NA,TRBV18,TGTGCCAGCTCACACCCCCCTGCGGGTGGCACTGAAGCTTTCTTT,CASSHPPAGGTEAFF
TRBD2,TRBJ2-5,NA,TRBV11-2,TGTGCCAGCAGCACGGGGACTAGCGGGGGGACCGGGGCACAAGAGACCCAGTACTTC,CASSTGTSGGTGAQETQYF
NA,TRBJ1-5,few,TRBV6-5,TGTGCCAGCAAGGGAGGCGACGGCAATCAGCCCCAGCATTTT,CASKGGDGNQPQHF
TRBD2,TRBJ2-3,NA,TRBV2,TGTGCCAGCAGTCCCCGATGGCTAGCGGGGGGAGGAGGGGATACGCAGTATTTT,CASSPRWLAGGGGDTQYF
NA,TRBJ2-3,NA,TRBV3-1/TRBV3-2,TGTGCCAGCAGCAAAAGAGTGGGGGCGACAGATACGCAGTATTTT,CASSKRVGATDTQYF
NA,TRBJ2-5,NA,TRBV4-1,TGCGCCAGCGGCGAGGGGGGGGGACAAGAGACCCAGTACTTC,CASGEGGGQETQYF
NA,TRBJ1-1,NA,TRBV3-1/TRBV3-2,TGTGCCAGCTCTAGGAAAGGTGAAGCTTTCTTT,CASSRKGEAFF
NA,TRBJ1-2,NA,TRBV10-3,TGTGCCATCAGAAGGGAGGTTGGCTACACCTTC,CAIRREVGYTF
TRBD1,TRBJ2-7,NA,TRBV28,TGTGCCAGCAGACCTAAGACAGGGCCTAAGGAAACCTACGAGCAGTACTTC,CASRPKTGPKETYEQYF
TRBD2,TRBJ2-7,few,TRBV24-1,TGTGCCACCGCCTCGCGGGGGGCGGAGGTCTGGGAGCAGTACTTC,CATASRGAEVWEQYF
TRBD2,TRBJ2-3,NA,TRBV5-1,TGCGCCAGCAGCTTGGGTAGCGGGGGGACGCCGAGAGATACGCAGTATTTT,CASSLGSGGTPRDTQYF
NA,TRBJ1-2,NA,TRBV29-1,TGCAGCGTTGCCCGCGGGGGTAACTATGGCTACACCTTC,CSVARGGNYGYTF
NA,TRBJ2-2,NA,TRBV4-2,TGTGCCAGCAGCCAAGATCCGCAGACAACCGGGGAGCTGTTTTTT,CASSQDPQTTGELFF
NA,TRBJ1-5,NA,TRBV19,TGTGCCAGTAGTCCAGGGACACCGTATAGCAATCAGCCCCAGCATTTT,CASSPGTPYSNQPQHF
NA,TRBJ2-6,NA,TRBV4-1,TGCGCCAGCAGCCAGCAGGGTGCAGGGGCCAACGTCCTGACTTTC,CASSQQGAGANVLTF
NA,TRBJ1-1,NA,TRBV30,TGTGCCTGGCGGACAGAGATTCAAGCTTTCTTT,CAWRTEIQAFF
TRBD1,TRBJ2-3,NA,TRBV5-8,TGTGCCAGCAGCCCCAACAGGGGCGAGACAGATACGCAGTATTTT,CASSPNRGETDTQYF
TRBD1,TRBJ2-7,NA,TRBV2,TGTGCCAGCAGTGAAGCGCGGACAGGGCGGTACGAGCAGTACTTC,CASSEARTGRYEQYF